This is a list of T cell receptor beta chains from one sample in a study of T cell responses to AZD1222 COVID-19 vaccine. Measured with immunoSEQ multiplex PCR; TCRdb has only the in-frame clones, and not every one. The sample yields some 180,000 clones, just over 85% seen once. The sequences come from peripheral blood, collected on day 0 of AZD1222 vaccination. These receptors all stem from an adult in good health. The CDR3 runs from the conserved cysteine through the conserved F or W. The D gene is left open where the match is weak. Rows give clone size only sometimes, using once, few, many, or a class for an expanded clone.

d_call: .
j_call: TRBJ1-3
v_call: TRBV2
clone_size: .
cdr3_aa: CASSEEATGNTIYF
cdr3_nt: TGTGCCAGCAGTGAAGAGGCCACTGGAAACACCATATATTTT

d_call: .
j_call: TRBJ2-1
v_call: TRBV19
clone_size: once
cdr3_aa: CASSIGLSVTYNEQFF
cdr3_nt: TGTGCCAGTAGTATAGGGCTCAGCGTTACCTACAATGAGCAGTTCTTC

d_call: .
j_call: TRBJ1-3
v_call: TRBV7-9
clone_size: .
cdr3_aa: CASSLFTDYSGNTIYF
cdr3_nt: TGTGCCAGCAGCTTATTTACGGACTACTCTGGAAACACCATATATTTT

d_call: .
j_call: TRBJ1-1
v_call: TRBV10-3
clone_size: .
cdr3_aa: CAIRAPAGRTEAFF
cdr3_nt: TGTGCCATCAGGGCCCCTGCAGGGAGGACTGAAGCTTTCTTT

d_call: .
j_call: TRBJ2-4
v_call: TRBV15
clone_size: .
cdr3_aa: CATSRVAANIQYF
cdr3_nt: TGTGCCACCAGCAGAGTAGCAGCGAACATTCAGTACTTC

d_call: TRBD2
j_call: TRBJ2-7
v_call: TRBV7-8
clone_size: .
cdr3_aa: CASSWLSSGYSYEQYF
cdr3_nt: TGTGCCAGCAGCTGGTTGTCTAGCGGGTACTCCTACGAGCAGTACTTC

d_call: TRBD2
j_call: TRBJ2-1
v_call: TRBV19
clone_size: .
cdr3_aa: CASMGLAGAYNEQFF
cdr3_nt: TGTGCCAGTATGGGACTAGCGGGGGCCTACAATGAGCAGTTCTTC

d_call: .
j_call: TRBJ1-5
v_call: TRBV7-9
clone_size: .
cdr3_aa: CASSLVTGTYSNQPQHF
cdr3_nt: TGTGCCAGCAGCTTAGTAACAGGGACCTATAGCAATCAGCCCCAGCATTTT

d_call: TRBD1
j_call: TRBJ1-1
v_call: TRBV4-1
clone_size: .
cdr3_aa: CASSPGQGRQAFF
cdr3_nt: TGCGCCAGCAGCCCCGGACAGGGTCGGCAAGCTTTCTTT

d_call: .
j_call: TRBJ1-3
v_call: TRBV10-3
clone_size: .
cdr3_aa: CADNLDSLGGNTIYF
cdr3_nt: TGTGCCGACAATCTGGACAGCTTGGGTGGAAACACCATATATTTT